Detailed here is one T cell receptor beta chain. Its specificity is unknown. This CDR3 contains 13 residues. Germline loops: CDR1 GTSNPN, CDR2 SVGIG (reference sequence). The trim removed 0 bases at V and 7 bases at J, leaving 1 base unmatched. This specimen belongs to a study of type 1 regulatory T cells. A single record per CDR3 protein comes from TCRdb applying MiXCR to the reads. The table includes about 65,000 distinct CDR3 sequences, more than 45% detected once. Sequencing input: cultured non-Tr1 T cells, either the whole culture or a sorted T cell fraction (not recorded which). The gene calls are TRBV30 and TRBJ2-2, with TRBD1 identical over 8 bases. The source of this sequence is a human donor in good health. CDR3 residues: CAWSVQGDGELFF. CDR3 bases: TGTGCCTGGAGTGTACAGGGGGACGGGGAGCTGTTTTTT. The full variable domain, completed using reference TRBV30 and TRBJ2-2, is SQTIHQWPATLVQPVGSPLSLECTVEGTSNPNLYWYRQAAGRGLQLLFYSVGIGQISSEVPQNLSASRPQDRQFILSSKKLLLSDSGFYLCAWSVQGDGELFFGEGSRLTVL.